The rows below give T cell receptor beta chains drawn from one sample of a study of blood T cells in healthy people across ages. TCRdb re-derived calls from the 5' RACE reads in MiXCR, one entry per CDR3 protein. Of about 1.8 million distinct CDR3 sequences listed, around half are singletons. The sequenced sample consisted of blood. The receptors originated from a woman aged 40 to 49 in good health. The CDR3 runs from the conserved cysteine through the conserved F or W. The D gene is left open where the match is weak. Clone size is given for some rows only: seen once, a few or many times, or a class if the clone is expanded.

v_gene	abundance	j_gene	d_gene	CDR3nt	CDR3aa
TRBV7-9	few	TRBJ1-2	TRBD1	TGTGCCAGCAGCTCCTTCGGGACAGGGGCCTATGGCTACACCTTC	CASSSFGTGAYGYTF
TRBV5-1	.	TRBJ1-6	TRBD1	TGCGCCAGCAGCTTGGACGGACAGGGAAAAGGTTCACCCCTCCACTTT	CASSLDGQGKGSPLHF
TRBV6-5	.	TRBJ1-2	TRBD1	TGTGCCAGCAGCCCCGGGACAGTTGAGTACGGCTACACCTTC	CASSPGTVEYGYTF
TRBV5-1	few	TRBJ2-3	TRBD2	TGCGCCAGCAGCTTAGATTCTAGCGGAGATACGCAGTATTTT	CASSLDSSGDTQYF
TRBV15	once	TRBJ2-1	TRBD2	TGTGCCACCAGCGGACTAGCGTCATACAATGAGCAGTTCTTC	CATSGLASYNEQFF
TRBV7-2	.	TRBJ2-7	.	TGTGCCAGCAGCTTAGCGTCAGGAACTACCGAGCAGTACTTC	CASSLASGTTEQYF
TRBV12-3/TRBV12-4	few	TRBJ2-1	TRBD2	TGTGCCAGCAGACTAGCGGGGGGGGTAAATGAGCAGTTCTTC	CASRLAGGVNEQFF
TRBV24-1	few	TRBJ2-3	TRBD2	TGTGCCACCAGTTTCCCAGATCGACGCAATCGGGATGCGGCTAGCGGGGGCCAAAGGGATACGCAGTATTTT	CATSFPDRRNRDAASGGQRDTQYF
TRBV27	once	TRBJ2-5	TRBD2	TGTGCCAGCAGTTGGCCGGGACTAGCGGTACAAGAGACCCGGTACTTC	CASSWPGLAVQETRYF
TRBV4-3	.	TRBJ1-2	.	TGCGCCAGCAGCCATGGGCCTGGGGGTCAGGATGGCTACACCTTC	CASSHGPGGQDGYTF
TRBV20-1	.	TRBJ1-5	.	TGCAGTGCTAGAGATCAGCGGCAGGGGAGCAATCAGCCCCAGCATTTT	CSARDQRQGSNQPQHF
TRBV28	.	TRBJ1-2	.	TGTGCCAGCAGTTTATTTGGTTCCTATGGCTACACCTTC	CASSLFGSYGYTF
TRBV24-1	.	TRBJ1-2	.	TGTGCCACCAGTGATTCGGGCTATGGCTACACCTTC	CATSDSGYGYTF
TRBV20-1	.	TRBJ2-4	.	TGCAGTGTTAAAGGGGCTGCCAAAAACATTCAGTACTTC	CSVKGAAKNIQYF
TRBV6-5	many	TRBJ2-4	.	TGTGCCAGCAGTTGGGCAGCCAAAAACATTCAGTACTTC	CASSWAAKNIQYF
TRBV7-2	.	TRBJ2-3	TRBD1	TGTGCCAGCAGCTGGAGGACAGGTAGCACAGATACGCAGTATTTT	CASSWRTGSTDTQYF
TRBV6-6	few	TRBJ1-2	.	TGTGCCAGCAGTTACTCATCGTTGGCAGGGTCCCACTATGGCTACACCTTC	CASSYSSLAGSHYGYTF
TRBV6-1	.	TRBJ2-5	TRBD2	TGTGCCAGCCTGGGGGGGAACCAAGAGACCCAGTACTTC	CASLGGNQETQYF
TRBV5-1	.	TRBJ2-3	.	TGCGCCAGCAGGATGATTTCTAGCACAGATACGCAGTATTTT	CASRMISSTDTQYF
TRBV11-2	.	TRBJ2-3	.	TGTGCCAGCATCCCCCTTAGGGACACAGATACGCAGTATTTT	CASIPLRDTDTQYF
TRBV28	.	TRBJ1-4	.	TGTGCCAGCAACGAACAGGGAAAGGGCGTGGATGAAAAACTGTTTTTT	CASNEQGKGVDEKLFF
TRBV6-5	.	TRBJ1-3	.	TGTGCCAGCAGTTACTCGTTATCTGGAAACACCATATATTTT	CASSYSLSGNTIYF
TRBV5-1	.	TRBJ2-2	.	TGCGCCAGCAGCTTGGGAGCTAGCGCCTACGGGGAGCTGTTTTTT	CASSLGASAYGELFF
TRBV24-1	.	TRBJ2-7	TRBD2	TGTGCCACCAGTGATTCGACTAGCCCCTACAATGAGCAGTACTTC	CATSDSTSPYNEQYF
TRBV6-5	.	TRBJ2-2	TRBD2	TGTGCCAGCAGTTACTCCTTCCGGCTAGCGGTCGCCGGCGGGGAGCTGTTTTTT	CASSYSFRLAVAGGELFF
TRBV28	many	TRBJ2-7	.	TGTGCCAGCTCCCAGACGGACAGCTACGAGCAGTACTTC	CASSQTDSYEQYF
TRBV5-1	few	TRBJ2-5	.	TGCGCCAGCAGCTTCGGGGTCCCAGAGACCCAGTACTTC	CASSFGVPETQYF
TRBV5-5	.	TRBJ2-7	TRBD2	TGTGCCAGCAGCTTGGATCCCACTAGCGGGGATTCCTACGAGCAGTACTTC	CASSLDPTSGDSYEQYF
TRBV4-3	.	TRBJ2-3	TRBD2	TGCGCCAGCAGCCAAGCGACTAGCGGGGAAGGAGATACGCAGTATTTT	CASSQATSGEGDTQYF
TRBV7-2	many	TRBJ2-3	.	TGTGCCAGCAGCCCCACACTGGGAACAGATACGCAGTATTTT	CASSPTLGTDTQYF
TRBV20-1	.	TRBJ1-2	TRBD1	TGCAGTGCTGGAAAGGGTCGACAGGGATACGGCTACACCTTC	CSAGKGRQGYGYTF
TRBV9	once	TRBJ1-2	.	TGTGCCAGCAGCGATCCATACGGTTCCTCCAACTATGGCTACACCTTC	CASSDPYGSSNYGYTF
TRBV20-1	.	TRBJ2-5	.	TGCAGTGCACCCCGAGGGGGGGAGCAAGAGACCCAGTACTTC	CSAPRGGEQETQYF
TRBV5-1	.	TRBJ2-1	.	TGCGCCAGCAGCACGGGACTCCACCCTAGCAATGAGCAGTTCTTC	CASSTGLHPSNEQFF
TRBV5-5	.	TRBJ2-1	.	TGTGCCAGCAGCTTGGACCTAGCAAATGAGCAGTTCTTC	CASSLDLANEQFF
TRBV2	.	TRBJ1-2	.	TGTGCCAGCAGTGTGTCGGGGGGCGCCGGCTATGGCTACACCTTC	CASSVSGGAGYGYTF
TRBV12-5	.	TRBJ1-2	TRBD1	TGTGCTAGTGGATTTACCGGGACAGGGTTCGGCTATGGCTACACCTTC	CASGFTGTGFGYGYTF
TRBV25-1	.	TRBJ2-1	.	TGTGCCAGCAGTGAAGTATCGGGCCCCCCCCTCTACAATGAGCAGTTCTTC	CASSEVSGPPLYNEQFF
TRBV12-3/TRBV12-4	few	TRBJ2-1	TRBD1	TGTGCCAGCACTGAGGGACAGGGATCCTACAATGAGCAGTTCTTC	CASTEGQGSYNEQFF
TRBV6-2/TRBV6-3	.	TRBJ2-1	.	TGTGCCAGCAGTTACTCTCGGGGATTCGATGAGCAGTTCTTC	CASSYSRGFDEQFF
TRBV4-1	.	TRBJ2-5	TRBD2	TGCGCCAGCAGCCACCGTAGCGGGGGAGCGCAAGAGACCCAGTACTTC	CASSHRSGGAQETQYF
TRBV7-2	few	TRBJ1-2	TRBD1	TGTGCCAGCACCGGCGGACAGGGGTTGTTCTACACCTTC	CASTGGQGLFYTF
TRBV4-1	.	TRBJ2-7	.	TGCGCCAGCAGCCAGGCCAGCGTGGGACTTGCCTACGAGCAGTACTTC	CASSQASVGLAYEQYF
TRBV12-3/TRBV12-4	once	TRBJ2-4	TRBD1	TGTGCCAGCAGTTCAGGGACAGATGAAAACATTCAGTACTTC	CASSSGTDENIQYF
TRBV27	.	TRBJ1-2	TRBD1	TGTGCCAGCAGCGACAGGGTTCTTAACTATGGCTACACCTTC	CASSDRVLNYGYTF
TRBV6-6	.	TRBJ2-1	.	TGTGCCAGCTTTGGCCTTGAACGCAATGAGCAGTTCTTC	CASFGLERNEQFF
TRBV29-1	.	TRBJ1-6	TRBD1	TGCAGCGTCCGGTGGGGGACAGGAAATTCACCCCTCCACTTT	CSVRWGTGNSPLHF
TRBV10-3	.	TRBJ1-5	.	TGTGCCATCAGTGTTCAGTCCAATCAGCCCCAGCATTTT	CAISVQSNQPQHF
TRBV5-8	.	TRBJ1-2	.	TGTGCCAGCAGCTTTTCGAGCCATCTGCCCGACTATGGCTACACCTTC	CASSFSSHLPDYGYTF
TRBV6-2/TRBV6-3	.	TRBJ2-5	TRBD1	TGTGCCAGCAGGACCTTTAGCGGACAGGGTCCAGAGACCCAGTACTTC	CASRTFSGQGPETQYF
TRBV6-2/TRBV6-3	few	TRBJ2-7	.	TGTGCCAGCAGTTACTCGGGGACAATCGACTCCTACGAGCAGTACTTC	CASSYSGTIDSYEQYF
TRBV12-3/TRBV12-4	.	TRBJ2-1	TRBD2	TGTGCCAGCAGCCCACAATACGGACTAGCGGGGTTCTACAATGAGCAGTTCTTC	CASSPQYGLAGFYNEQFF